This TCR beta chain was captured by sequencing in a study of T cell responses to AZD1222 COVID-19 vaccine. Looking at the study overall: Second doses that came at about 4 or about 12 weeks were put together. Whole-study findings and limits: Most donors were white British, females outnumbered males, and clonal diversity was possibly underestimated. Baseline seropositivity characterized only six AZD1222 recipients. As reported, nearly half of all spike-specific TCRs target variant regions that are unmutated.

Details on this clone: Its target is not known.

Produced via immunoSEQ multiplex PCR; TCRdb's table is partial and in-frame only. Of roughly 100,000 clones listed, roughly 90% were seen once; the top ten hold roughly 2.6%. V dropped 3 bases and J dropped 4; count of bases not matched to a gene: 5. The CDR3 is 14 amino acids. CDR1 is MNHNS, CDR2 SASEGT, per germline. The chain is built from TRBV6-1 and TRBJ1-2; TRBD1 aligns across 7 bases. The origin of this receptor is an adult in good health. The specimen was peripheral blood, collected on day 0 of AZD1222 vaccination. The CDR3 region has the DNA TGTGCCAGCAGTGAGCTGGACAGGATCTATGGCTACACCTTC. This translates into CASSELDRIYGYTF.